The 17 T cell receptor beta chains given below trace back to one sample, sequenced in a study of blood T cell repertoires in COVID-19. Profiling relied on immunoSEQ multiplex PCR, and the TCRdb table lists in-frame clones only, not all of them. The sample yields about 280,000 clones, approximately 83% seen once. Specimen: peripheral blood. All receptors derive from a human donor in a cohort sampled during active COVID-19.

The rearrangement uses TRBV28 and TRBJ2-1, with 9 nucleotides matching TRBD2. Unmatched junction bases numbered 1, after V lost 7 bases and J lost 3 bases. Germline CDR1 reads MDHEN; CDR2 reads SYDVKM. The CDR3 consists of 13 residues. CDR3 amino acids: CASTAGGYNEQFF. The CDR3, as DNA: TGTGCCAGCACAGCGGGAGGCTACAATGAGCAGTTCTTC. Full variable domain (outside the CDR3, taken from reference TRBV28 and TRBJ2-1): DVKVTQSSRYLVKRTGEKVFLECVQDMDHENMFWYRQDPGLGLRLIYFSYDVKMKEKGDIPEGYSVSREKKERFSLILESASTNQTSMYLCASTAGGYNEQFFGPGTRLTVL.

This clone was recorded a few times. The chain employs TRBV18 and TRBJ1-1; 7 positions match TRBD1. The CDR3 is 12 amino acids. V was clipped by 2 bases and J by 6 bases; unmatched bases: 0. From germline, CDR1 is KGHSH and CDR2 LQKENI. The CDR3 nucleotides read TGTGCCAGCTCACCAGACAGGGCTGAAGCTTTCTTT. It is translated as CASSPDRAEAFF.

The chain uses TRBV6-6 and TRBJ1-6; maybe TRBD1 (6 bases). Germline lookup yields CDR1 MNHNY and CDR2 SVGAGI (reference sequence). The CDR3 runs to 17 residues. Trimming took 5 bases from V and 6 from J, leaving 20 bases between them. The CDR3 loop is CASSLHRRSGVNSPLHF. The CDR3 DNA sequence: TGTGCCAGCAGTCTACACCGTAGATCAGGGGTTAATTCACCCCTCCACTTT.

This clone occurred many times. The rearrangement uses TRBV7-6 and TRBJ1-4, with 10 bases matching TRBD1. The germline V gene has CDR1 SGHVS and CDR2 FNYEAQ. V lost 0 bases to trimming and J lost 10 bases; unmatched junction nucleotides: 14. This CDR3 is 18 amino acids long. CDR3 amino acids: CASSLAPLTGTGAVKLFF. DNA of the CDR3: TGTGCCAGCAGCTTAGCGCCGTTGACCGGGACAGGGGCTGTAAAACTGTTTTTT.

This chain uses TRBV7-9 with TRBJ1-1, with 8 bases fitting TRBD1. Trimming at V came to 6 bases and at J to 6 bases, leaving 6 bases not matched to a gene. The CDR3 is made up of 13 amino acids. Germline V gene lookup returns CDR1 SEHNR and CDR2 FQNEAQ (reference sequence). CDR3: CASSLTGVAEAFF. The CDR3 bases are TGTGCCAGCAGTTTGACAGGGGTCGCTGAAGCTTTCTTT.

The CDR3 is CASSQWTLYDRHYYF. CDR3 DNA: TGTGCCAGCAGCCAATGGACCCTTTACGACAGGCACTATTACTTC. The chain employs TRBV6-6 and TRBJ2-7, with D possibly being TRBD1 (6 bases). The germline V gene encodes CDR1 MNHNY and CDR2 SVGAGI (reference sequence). V was cut by 6 bases and J by 13 bases, with 28 bases left in between. The CDR3 has 15 residues.

This clone was seen once. The chain couples TRBV27 to TRBJ1-6, with a possible D match to TRBD1 (6 bases). Between the trimmed V and J ends, which lost 11 bases and 7 bases, there was a span of 15 bases. Germline assignment: CDR1 MNHEY and CDR2 SMNVEV (reference sequence). CDR3 length equals 13 residues. CDR3 DNA: TGTGCCGCAAAAACAGGGCAGAATTCACCCCTCCACTTT. Residues: CAAKTGQNSPLHF.

CDR3 in amino acids: CSVGGGPLFF. The DNA of the CDR3 is TGCAGCGTTGGGGGGGGTCCCTTGTTCTTC. This chain uses TRBV29-1 with TRBJ2-1; 7 nucleotides line up with TRBD2. The V gene's germline CDR1 is SQVTM and CDR2 ANQGSEA. J gave up 15 bases and V 4 bases, and 6 bases lay outside the gene matches. The CDR3 is 10 amino acids.

Only a few counts were recorded for this clone. V gene TRBV5-5 combines with J gene TRBJ2-7, with 7 bases matching TRBD1. J lost 9 bases, V lost 4 bases, and 13 bases had no gene match. The CDR3 runs to 14 residues. The germline gives CDR1 SGHKS, CDR2 YYEKEE (reference sequence). The CDR3 region has the DNA TGTGCCAGCAGCAACCCGACAGGGATAACGCGGCAGTACTTC. It yields the protein CASSNPTGITRQYF.

The J gene is TRBJ1-2, the V gene TRBV6-2 or TRBV6-3; a weak D match, TRBD1 (6 bases). This CDR3 is 12 amino acids long. V lost 4 bases, J lost 8 bases, and 11 bases lay in between. Per germline, CDR1 MNHEY and CDR2 SVGEGT. Here the CDR3 reads CASSWTARGYTF. CDR3 nucleotide sequence: TGTGCCAGCAGTTGGACAGCCCGGGGCTACACCTTC.

This chain joins TRBV9 and TRBJ2-3; D might be TRBD2 (6 bases). V gave up 4 bases and J gave up 0 bases, with 9 bases separating them. Germline assignment: CDR1 SGDLS and CDR2 YYNGEE. The CDR3 loop spans 14 amino acids. The CDR3 spells CASSMTSSTDTQYF. In nucleotides, the CDR3 is TGTGCCAGCAGCATGACTAGTAGCACAGATACGCAGTATTTT.

The rearrangement links TRBV9 to TRBJ2-2, with 11 nucleotides matching TRBD1. The CDR3 contains 14 residues. V was clipped by 6 bases and J by 7 bases; unmatched bases: 5. Germline CDR1 reads SGDLS; CDR2 reads YYNGEE. CDR3 region: CASTRTGGFGELFF. In nucleotides, the CDR3 is TGTGCCAGCACGAGGACAGGGGGCTTCGGGGAGCTGTTTTTT.

This chain connects TRBV7-8 to TRBJ1-6, with TRBD1 matching over 7 bases. The length of the CDR3 is 16 residues. V shed 0 bases, J shed 4 bases, and the junction held 3 bases outside the gene matches. Germline CDR1 is SGHVS and CDR2 is FQNEAQ. CDR3 coding DNA: TGTGCCAGCAGCTTAGCCGGGACAGTTTATAATTCACCCCTCCACTTT. Encoded protein: CASSLAGTVYNSPLHF. Looking up the rest from reference TRBV7-8 and TRBJ1-6 gives the full variable domain: GAGVSQSPRYKVAKRGQDVALRCDPISGHVSLFWYQQALGQGPEFLTYFQNEAQLDKSGLPSDRFFAERPEGSVSTLKIQRTQQEDSAVYLCASSLAGTVYNSPLHFGNGTRLTVT.

This clone appeared a single time. The genes are TRBV12-3 or TRBV12-4 and TRBJ1-5; D unresolved. The CDR3 spans 13 residues. The V and J ends lost 6 bases and 5 bases respectively, with 11 bases between them. CDR3 DNA sequence: TGTGCCAGCAGGAGGGAGGGAGATCAGCCCCAGCATTTT. Protein sequence: CASRREGDQPQHF.

This chain joins TRBV5-1 and TRBJ1-6; D gene unclear. The V end lost 0 bases, the J end lost 5 bases, and 6 bases lay between the germline ends. The CDR3 extends over 14 amino acids. Germline CDR1 is SGHRS and CDR2 is YFSETQ. The DNA of the CDR3 is TGCGCCAGCAGCTTGGAACAAAATAATTCACCCCTCCACTTT. It specifies CASSLEQNNSPLHF.

The chain couples TRBV7-3 to TRBJ2-2, with 11 bases aligning to TRBD2. With V trimmed by 0 bases and J by 0 bases, 3 bases remained unmatched. CDR1 and CDR2 from the germline V gene are SGHTA and FQGTGA. The CDR3 length is 18 residues. CDR3 sequence (DNA): TGTGCCAGCAGCTTAACACCGGGACTAGCGGCGAACACCGGGGAGCTGTTTTTT. It translates to CASSLTPGLAANTGELFF.

This chain uses TRBV7-2 with TRBJ2-7, with a tentative D call TRBD2 (6 bases). The CDR3 consists of 15 residues. Between the trimmed V and J ends, which lost 4 bases and 7 bases, there was a span of 20 bases. Germline CDR1 is SGHTA and CDR2 is FQGNSA. CDR3 bases: TGTGCCAGCAGCTGGGACTCAGCGAGTAGTAGAGAGCAGTACTTC. Amino acid sequence: CASSWDSASSREQYF.